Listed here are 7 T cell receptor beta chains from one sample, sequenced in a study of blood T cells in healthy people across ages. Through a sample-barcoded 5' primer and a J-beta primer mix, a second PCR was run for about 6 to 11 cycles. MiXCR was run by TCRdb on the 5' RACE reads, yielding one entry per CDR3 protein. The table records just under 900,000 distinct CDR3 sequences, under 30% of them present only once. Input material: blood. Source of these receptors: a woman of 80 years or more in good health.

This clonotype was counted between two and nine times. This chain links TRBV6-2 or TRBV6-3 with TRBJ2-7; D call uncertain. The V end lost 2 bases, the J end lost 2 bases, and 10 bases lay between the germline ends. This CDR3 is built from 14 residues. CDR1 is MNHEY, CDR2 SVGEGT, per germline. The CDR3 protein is CASSYLFPAYEQYF. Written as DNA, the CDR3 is TGTGCCAGCAGTTACCTCTTTCCGGCCTACGAGCAGTACTTC.

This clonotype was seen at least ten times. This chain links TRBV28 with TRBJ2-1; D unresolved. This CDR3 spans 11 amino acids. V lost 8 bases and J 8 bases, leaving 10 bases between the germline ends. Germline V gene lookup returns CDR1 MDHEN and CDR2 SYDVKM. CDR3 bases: TGTGCCAGCGAGAGGTGGGATGAGCAGTTCTTC. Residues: CASERWDEQFF.

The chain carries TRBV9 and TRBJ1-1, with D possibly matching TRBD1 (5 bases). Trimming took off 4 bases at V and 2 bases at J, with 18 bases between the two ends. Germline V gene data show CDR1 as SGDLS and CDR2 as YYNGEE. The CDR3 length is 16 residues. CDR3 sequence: CASSPSSGPTNTEAFF. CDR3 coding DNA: TGTGCCAGCAGCCCAAGCTCGGGACCCACAAACACTGAAGCTTTCTTT.

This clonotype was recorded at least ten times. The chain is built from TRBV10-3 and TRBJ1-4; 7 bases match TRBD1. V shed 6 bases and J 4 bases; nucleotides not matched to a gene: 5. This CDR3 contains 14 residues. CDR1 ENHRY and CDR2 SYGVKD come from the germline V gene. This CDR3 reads CAIRDGTVNEKLFF. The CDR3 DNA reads TGTGCCATCAGAGACGGGACAGTTAATGAAAAACTGTTTTTT.

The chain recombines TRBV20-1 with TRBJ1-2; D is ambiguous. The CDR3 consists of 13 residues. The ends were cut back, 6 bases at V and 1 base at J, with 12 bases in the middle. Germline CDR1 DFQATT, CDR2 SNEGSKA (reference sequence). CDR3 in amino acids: CSARFPSNYGYTF. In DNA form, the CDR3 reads TGCAGTGCACGATTCCCCAGTAACTATGGCTACACCTTC.

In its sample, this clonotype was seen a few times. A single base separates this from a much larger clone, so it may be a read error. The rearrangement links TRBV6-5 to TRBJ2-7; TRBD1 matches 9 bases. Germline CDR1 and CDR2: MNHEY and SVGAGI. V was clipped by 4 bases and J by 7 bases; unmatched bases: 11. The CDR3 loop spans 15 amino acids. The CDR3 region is CASSFDRGATNEQYF. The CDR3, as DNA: TGTGCCAGCAGTTTTGACAGGGGGGCGACCAATGAGCAGTACTTC.

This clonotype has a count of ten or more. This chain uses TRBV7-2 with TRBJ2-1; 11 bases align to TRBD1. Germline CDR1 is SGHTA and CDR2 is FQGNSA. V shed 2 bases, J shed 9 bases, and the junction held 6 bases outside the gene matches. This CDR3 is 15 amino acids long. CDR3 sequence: CASSLKGTGGLEQFF. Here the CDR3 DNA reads TGTGCCAGCAGCTTAAAGGGGACAGGGGGACTTGAGCAGTTCTTC.